The 20 T cell receptor beta chains below all came from one sample that was sequenced in a study of cytomegalovirus exposure and HLA in healthy donors. The PCR used 60 Vbeta and 13 Jbeta primers. Sequencing used immunoSEQ multiplex PCR; TCRdb keeps in-frame clones, though not all of them. Of more than 150,000 clones in the sample, 75% to 85% were seen once. The source material was PBMCs. All receptors come from a man aged 18 to 29 in good health and CMV-seronegative.

The V and J genes are TRBV11-2 and TRBJ2-2; 8 bases are a match to TRBD1. The length of the CDR3 is 15 residues. V shed 5 bases, J shed 5 bases, and the junction held 7 bases outside the gene matches. From germline, CDR1 is SGHAT and CDR2 FQNNGV. The CDR3 region has the DNA TGTGCCAGCAGCCCGGACAGGGTGGGGACCGGGGAGCTGTTTTTT. Amino acid sequence: CASSPDRVGTGELFF.

The J gene is TRBJ2-2, the V gene TRBV28, with D possibly matching TRBD1 (5 bases). This CDR3 spans 17 amino acids. Trimming pared 4 bases from V and 0 bases from J, leaving 15 bases between. Germline loops: CDR1 MDHEN, CDR2 SYDVKM. The CDR3 DNA reads as TGTGCCAGCAGTTCCCGCCGTGGACATACGAACACCGGGGAGCTGTTTTTT. Amino acid sequence: CASSSRRGHTNTGELFF.

In its sample, this clone was seen once. At one of its ends the junction is not consistent with the germline gene, which may arise from a read error. The chain couples TRBV30 to TRBJ1-2; D might be TRBD1 (6 bases). Germline V gene data show CDR1 as GTSNPN and CDR2 as SVGIG (reference sequence). This CDR3 is built from 14 residues. The CDR3, as DNA: TGTGCCTGGACACTAGGGGGGACTAACTATGGCTACCCCTTC. As protein: CAWTLGGTNYGYPF.

The V gene is TRBV30, the J gene TRBJ2-2; weak D call: TRBD1 (6 bases). The CDR3 sequence is 13 residues long. Germline assignment: CDR1 GTSNPN and CDR2 SVGIG (reference sequence). The V end was cut by 8 bases, the J end by 5 bases, with 15 bases between. The CDR3 sequence is CARTGTNTGELFF. For the CDR3, the DNA is TGTGCCAGAACGGGGACAAATACCGGGGAGCTGTTTTTT.

The J gene is TRBJ2-1, the V gene TRBV27, with D possibly being TRBD2 (6 bases). The ends were cut back, 3 bases at V and 7 bases at J, with 16 bases in the middle. CDR1 and CDR2 (germline): MNHEY, SMNVEV (reference sequence). This CDR3 spans 15 amino acids. The DNA for the CDR3 is TGTGCCAGCAGTTTGGGTCGCGGGACGGGAAATGAGCAGTTCTTC. This sequence encodes CASSLGRGTGNEQFF.

This clone has just one count. CDR3 DNA sequence: TGTGCCAGCAGCGGGACACCCGGGAACACTGAAGCTTTCTTT. Protein: CASSGTPGNTEAFF. The gene calls are TRBV5-5 and TRBJ1-1, with D possibly being TRBD1 (6 bases). This CDR3 region has 14 residues. Trimming pared 4 bases from V and 1 base from J, leaving 11 bases between. CDR1 is SGHKS and CDR2 is YYEKEE in the germline V gene (reference sequence).

The V gene is TRBV4-1, the J gene TRBJ1-2, with 9 bases fitting TRBD1. This CDR3 region has 16 residues. Germline V gene sequence: CDR1 MGHRA, CDR2 YSYEKL. V lost 1 base and J lost 7; bases outside the gene matches: 10. The CDR3 region has the DNA TGCGCCAGCAGCCAAGGGGGATCGGGACAGGGTGGTGGCTACACCTTC. It codes for CASSQGGSGQGGGYTF.

This chain connects TRBV28 to TRBJ2-4, with 7 bases that match TRBD2. V shed 3 bases and J 3 bases; nucleotides not matched to a gene: 8. The CDR3 contains 16 residues. Germline CDR1 MDHEN, CDR2 SYDVKM. Written as DNA, the CDR3 is TGTGCCAGCAGTTTCCCGAGAAGCGGGGACAAAAACATTCAGTACTTC. Translating gives CASSFPRSGDKNIQYF.

The rearrangement joins TRBV5-1 to TRBJ1-1, with TRBD1 matching 7 bases. Per the germline V gene, CDR1 is SGHRS and CDR2 is YFSETQ. J gave up 0 bases and V 4 bases, and 6 bases lay outside the gene matches. The CDR3 runs to 15 residues. CDR3 residues: CASSRPGGLNTEAFF. The CDR3 DNA reads TGCGCCAGCAGCCGACCAGGGGGTTTGAACACTGAAGCTTTCTTT.

The V call is TRBV27, the J call TRBJ1-5; 9 bases map to TRBD1. The J segment lost 5 bases and the V segment lost 8 bases, leaving 7 bases of the junction unmatched. The germline V gene has CDR1 MNHEY and CDR2 SMNVEV (reference sequence). The CDR3 has 14 amino acids. The CDR3 nucleotides read TGTGCCAGCCGTGACCGGGACAGGGATCAGCCCCAGCATTTT. Protein product: CASRDRDRDQPQHF.

The chain has TRBV29-1 and TRBJ2-3; a weak D match, TRBD1 (5 bases). Germline loops: CDR1 SQVTM, CDR2 ANQGSEA. The V end was cut by 1 base, the J end by 2 bases, with 7 bases between. This CDR3 is built from 13 residues. The CDR3 DNA is TGCAGCGTTGAAGGACAGCACACAGATACGCAGTATTTT. The encoded protein is CSVEGQHTDTQYF.

This clone was detected only a few times. CDR3 residues: CASSLGWERLSTDTQYF. In nucleotides, the CDR3 is TGTGCCAGCAGTTTAGGGTGGGAGAGGCTGAGCACAGATACGCAGTATTTT. The rearrangement joins TRBV27 to TRBJ2-3, with TRBD2 as a possible D gene (5 bases). The germline V gene has CDR1 MNHEY and CDR2 SMNVEV (reference sequence). V was clipped by 2 bases and J by 0 bases, with 15 bases between them. CDR3 length: 17 amino acids.

This chain links TRBV6-6 with TRBJ2-2; D remains unclear. This CDR3 is built from 13 residues. V lost 7 bases to trimming and J lost 5 bases, with 11 bases between them. Per germline, CDR1 MNHNY and CDR2 SVGAGI (reference sequence). CDR3 sequence: CASIKQPTGELFF. DNA for the CDR3: TGTGCCAGCATCAAACAGCCAACCGGGGAGCTGTTTTTT.

The chain recombines TRBV7-3 with TRBJ2-1; tentatively, D is TRBD1 (6 bases). Germline CDR1 and CDR2: SGHTA and FQGTGA. The CDR3 is 12 residues long. The germline V and J ends were trimmed by 5 bases and 9 bases, with 11 bases remaining between them. CDR3 region: CASSLPGAEQFF. For the CDR3, the DNA is TGTGCCAGCAGCCTACCAGGGGCTGAGCAGTTCTTC. Variable domain in full (rest from reference TRBV7-3 and TRBJ2-1): GAGVSQTPSNKVTEKGKYVELRCDPISGHTALYWYRQSLGQGPEFLIYFQGTGAADDSGLPNDRFFAVRPEGSVSTLKIQRTERGDSAVYLCASSLPGAEQFFGPGTRLTVL.

CDR3 region: CASGSTGRAGANVLTF. For the CDR3, the DNA is TGTGCCAGCGGTTCGACGGGGAGGGCTGGGGCCAACGTCCTGACTTTC. V and J are TRBV5-5 and TRBJ2-6; 7 bases map to TRBD2. Germline CDR1 and CDR2: SGHKS and YYEKEE (reference sequence). V lost 7 bases to trimming and J lost 2 bases; unmatched junction nucleotides: 9. This CDR3 has 16 residues.

This clone has a handful of counts. This chain uses TRBV28 with TRBJ2-1; D possibly corresponds to TRBD2 (7 bases). V was pared by 3 bases and J by 7 bases, with 13 bases between. Germline loops: CDR1 MDHEN, CDR2 SYDVKM. This CDR3 is built from 14 residues. The CDR3 is CASSFRGGGNEQFF. The CDR3 bases are TGTGCCAGCAGTTTTCGAGGGGGAGGGAATGAGCAGTTCTTC.

The chain uses TRBV7-2 and TRBJ1-5; 7 bases agree with TRBD1. CDR3 length: 14 residues. Germline V gene sequence: CDR1 SGHTA, CDR2 FQGNSA. Trimming at V came to 1 base and at J to 7 bases, leaving 4 bases not matched to a gene. The CDR3 sequence is CASSLGDRVQPQHF. CDR3 DNA: TGTGCCAGCAGCTTAGGAGACAGGGTACAGCCCCAGCATTTT.

The chain is built from TRBV27 and TRBJ2-2; D is possibly TRBD2 (7 bases). Germline lookup yields CDR1 MNHEY and CDR2 SMNVEV (reference sequence). CDR3 length: 16 amino acids. Deletions cut 1 base from V and 6 bases from J, with 15 bases between. In DNA, the CDR3 is TGTGCCAGCAGTTTATTGGGGGGCCGGGGGGCCGGGGAGCTGTTTTTT. It specifies CASSLLGGRGAGELFF.

The rearrangement links TRBV7-9 to TRBJ1-3; weak D call: TRBD1 (5 bases). V lost 8 bases and J 2 bases, leaving 16 bases between the germline ends. Germline V gives CDR1 SEHNR, CDR2 FQNEAQ (reference sequence). This CDR3 is 15 amino acids long. The CDR3 nucleotides are TGTGCCAGCGCAATGACCAGGGTCACTGGAAACACCATATATTTT. Translating it yields CASAMTRVTGNTIYF. The complete variable domain, with remaining parts taken from reference TRBV7-9 and TRBJ1-3, reads DTGVSQNPRHKITKRGQNVTFRCDPISEHNRLYWYRQTLGQGPEFLTYFQNEAQLEKSRLLSDRFSAERPKGSFSTLEIQRTEQGDSAMYLCASAMTRVTGNTIYFGEGSWLTVV.

This chain joins TRBV4-1 and TRBJ2-2; possibly TRBD1 for D (6 bases). Trimming shortened V by 5 bases and J by 7 bases, and 14 bases separated the two germline ends. Per the germline V gene, CDR1 is MGHRA and CDR2 is YSYEKL. The CDR3 is 14 amino acids. The CDR3 DNA reads TGCGCCAGCAGCGCAAGACAGGCTGACGGGGAGCTGTTTTTT. Translated, it gives CASSARQADGELFF.